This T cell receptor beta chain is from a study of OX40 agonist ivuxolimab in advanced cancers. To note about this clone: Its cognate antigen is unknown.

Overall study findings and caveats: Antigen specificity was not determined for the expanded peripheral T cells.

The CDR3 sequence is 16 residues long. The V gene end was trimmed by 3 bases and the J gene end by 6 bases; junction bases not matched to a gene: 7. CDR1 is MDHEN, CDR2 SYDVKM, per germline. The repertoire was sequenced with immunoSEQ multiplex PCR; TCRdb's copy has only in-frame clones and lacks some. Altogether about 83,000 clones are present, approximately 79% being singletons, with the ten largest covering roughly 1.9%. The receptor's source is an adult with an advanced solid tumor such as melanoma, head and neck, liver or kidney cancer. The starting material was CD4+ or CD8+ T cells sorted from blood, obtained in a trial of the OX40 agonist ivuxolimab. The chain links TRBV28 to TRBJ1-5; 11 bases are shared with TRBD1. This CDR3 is CASSLGDRGFGQPQHF. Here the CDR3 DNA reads TGTGCCAGCAGTTTGGGGGACAGGGGGTTTGGTCAGCCCCAGCATTTT.